The clone carrying this TCR beta chain came up once. CDR3 length: 15 amino acids. Germline CDR1 MNHEY, CDR2 SMNVEV (reference sequence). J was trimmed by 6 bases and V by 5 bases; bases with no gene match: 7. The sample comes from a study of technical replicates of blood from a few donors. The method was immunoSEQ multiplex PCR; TCRdb's version includes in-frame clones alone and lacks a portion of them. Of about 75,000 clones detected, around 97% appear once; the ten largest clones hold approximately 0.18%. The sequenced sample consisted of T cells isolated from PBMCs. V gene TRBV27 combines with J gene TRBJ2-1; 10 bases fit TRBD2. The source of this sequence is a human donor in good health. CDR3 region: CASSLNPSGSNEQFF. Written as DNA, the CDR3 is TGTGCCAGCAGTCTCAACCCTAGCGGGAGCAATGAGCAGTTCTTC.